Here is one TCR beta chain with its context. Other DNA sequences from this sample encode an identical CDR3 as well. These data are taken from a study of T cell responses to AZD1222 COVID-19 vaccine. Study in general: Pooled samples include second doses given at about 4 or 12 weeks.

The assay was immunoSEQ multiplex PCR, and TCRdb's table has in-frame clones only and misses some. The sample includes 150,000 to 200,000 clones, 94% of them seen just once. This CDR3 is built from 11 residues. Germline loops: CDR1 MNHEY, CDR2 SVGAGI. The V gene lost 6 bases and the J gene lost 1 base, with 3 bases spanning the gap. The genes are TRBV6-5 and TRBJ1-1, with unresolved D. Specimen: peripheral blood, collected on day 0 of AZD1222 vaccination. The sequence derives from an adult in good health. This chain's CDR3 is CASSRNTEAFF. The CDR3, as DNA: TGTGCCAGCAGCAGGAACACTGAAGCTTTCTTT.